This T cell receptor (beta chain) appears in the sequencing data of a study of T-cell memory formation after mild COVID-19. Study information: Each donor largely had its own TCR clusters.

Study findings and constraints: CD4+ contracting clones were mainly CM and EM; CD8+ ones, EMRA.

cDNA libraries for TCR alpha and TCR beta, carrying sample barcodes and UMIs, came from 5'RACE with constant-segment primers. TCRdb ran MiXCR on the 5' RACE reads and lists one entry per CDR3 protein. The sample gives 400,000 to 500,000 distinct CDR3 sequences, about 20% of which show up once; 20% to 25% is in the top ten. This clonotype occurred many times. Its antigen is currently unknown. This CDR3 region has 13 residues. Germline V gene data show CDR1 as DFQATT and CDR2 as SNEGSKA (reference sequence). Sequencing used PBMCs or a T cell subset sorted from them (not recorded which). The TCR comes from a man younger than 35 who had mild COVID-19 (a few samples of this study predate the infection). Cell type and time point are not known. The chain has TRBV20-1 and TRBJ2-3; possible D gene TRBD2, 7 bases. CDR3 DNA: TGCTCTCAGGCGGGGGCTAGCACAGATACGCAGTATTTT. This codes for CSQAGASTDTQYF.